This is a list of T cell receptor beta chains from one sample in a study of cytomegalovirus exposure and HLA in healthy donors. Measured with immunoSEQ multiplex PCR; TCRdb has only the in-frame clones, and not every one. The sample gives 100,000 or so clones, roughly three quarters of which show up once; roughly 6% is in the top ten. Sequenced material: PBMCs. These receptors came from a male donor in good health and CMV-seronegative. CDR3s include the opening cysteine and the closing phenylalanine or tryptophan. The D gene is left open where the match is weak. Part of the rows lack a size; the others show once, few, many or a class for expanded clones.

CDR3,DNA,size,D,V,J
CASSISGAYSNQPQHF,TGTGCCAGTAGTATTTCAGGGGCCTATAGCAATCAGCCCCAGCATTTT,few,NA,TRBV19,TRBJ1-5
CASRDISAEAFF,TGTGCCAGCAGAGACATCTCGGCTGAAGCTTTCTTT,NA,NA,TRBV6-4,TRBJ1-1
CASSKAGLYEQYF,TGTGCCAGCAGTAAGGCAGGCCTCTACGAGCAGTACTTC,few,NA,TRBV6-5,TRBJ2-7
CASSGDSGSADTQYF,TGTGCCAGCAGTGGGGATAGCGGGAGCGCAGATACGCAGTATTTT,NA,TRBD2,TRBV2,TRBJ2-3
CATSRGLAGSSTDTQYF,TGTGCCACCAGCAGAGGACTAGCGGGATCTAGCACAGATACGCAGTATTTT,NA,TRBD2,TRBV15,TRBJ2-3
CASSRTGGSAVGYTF,TGTGCCAGCAGCAGAACAGGGGGCAGCGCGGTTGGCTACACCTTC,NA,TRBD1,TRBV27,TRBJ1-2
CASSLDRWNTGELFF,TGTGCCAGCAGCTTGGACAGGTGGAACACCGGGGAGCTGTTTTTT,NA,NA,TRBV5-4,TRBJ2-2
CASSTQGYKLFF,TGTGCCAGCAGCACTCAGGGTTATAAACTGTTTTTT,NA,NA,TRBV11-2,TRBJ1-4
CASSLGDSFEKLFF,TGTGCCAGCAGCTTAGGGGACAGTTTTGAAAAACTGTTTTTT,few,TRBD1,TRBV7-9,TRBJ1-4
CASSRRTGETGELFF,TGCGCCAGCAGCCGCAGGACAGGGGAAACCGGGGAGCTGTTTTTT,NA,TRBD1,TRBV5-1,TRBJ2-2
CASSLRWDRYIQPQHF,TGTGCCAGCAGTTTAAGATGGGACAGGTACATTCAGCCCCAGCATTTT,NA,TRBD1,TRBV27,TRBJ1-5
CASSASSDTQYF,TGTGCCAGCAGCGCGTCCTCAGATACGCAGTATTTT,NA,NA,TRBV5-4,TRBJ2-3
CASSLGGRWAELISSYEQYF,TGTGCCAGCAGTTTGGGAGGGAGGTGGGCCGAATTAATTAGCTCCTACGAGCAGTACTTC,NA,TRBD2,TRBV28,TRBJ2-7
CASSLGQSNQPQHF,TGTGCCAGCAGTTTAGGACAGAGCAATCAGCCCCAGCATTTT,few,NA,TRBV28,TRBJ1-5
CASSLAGGTFAGANVLTF,TGTGCCAGCAGTTTAGCGGGAGGTACTTTTGCTGGGGCCAACGTCCTGACTTTC,NA,TRBD2,TRBV27,TRBJ2-6
CASSPDRGLTGELFF,TGTGCCAGCTCACCAGACAGGGGGCTCACCGGGGAGCTGTTTTTT,NA,TRBD1,TRBV18,TRBJ2-2
CSVGSRGQGASTQYF,TGCAGCGTTGGATCTCGGGGACAGGGGGCAAGTACGCAGTACTTT,once,TRBD1,TRBV29-1,TRBJ2-3
CASSATGDSNQPQHF,TGTGCCAGCAGTGCTACAGGGGATAGCAATCAGCCCCAGCATTTT,few,TRBD1,TRBV6-4,TRBJ1-5
CASSLSLAGAHNEQFF,TGTGCCAGCAGCTTATCCCTAGCGGGAGCCCACAATGAGCAGTTCTTC,NA,TRBD2,TRBV7-9,TRBJ2-1
CASSQGRSSYNEQFF,TGTGCCAGCAGCCAGGGTCGAAGCTCCTACAATGAGCAGTTCTTC,NA,NA,TRBV11-3,TRBJ2-1
CASSQTKSYSEQFF,TGTGCCAGCAGTCAGACTAAGTCCTACAGTGAGCAGTTCTTC,NA,NA,TRBV6-5,TRBJ2-1
CASSDRARGYTF,TGCGCCAGCTCTGACAGGGCGCGGGGCTACACCTTC,NA,TRBD1,TRBV23-1,TRBJ1-2
CASSLGQEKLFF,TGTGCCAGCAGCTTAGGGCAGGAAAAACTGTTTTTT,few,NA,TRBV11-2,TRBJ1-4
CASSDPYIQYF,TGTGCCAGCAGTGACCCTTACATTCAGTACTTC,NA,NA,TRBV25-1,TRBJ2-4
CASSSRRLAGTPGQYF,TGTGCCAGCAGCTCAAGACGACTAGCGGGAACCCCTGGGCAGTACTTC,NA,TRBD2,TRBV11-2,TRBJ2-7
CASSLTTGGYPYEQYF,TGTGCCAGCAGCCTTACTACAGGGGGGTACCCCTACGAGCAGTACTTC,NA,TRBD1,TRBV28,TRBJ2-7
CASSNRTSGPGELFF,TGTGCCAGCAGCAATCGGACTAGTGGGCCCGGGGAGCTGTTTTTT,NA,NA,TRBV21-1,TRBJ2-2
CASSPTGGRDQPQHF,TGTGCCAGCAGCCCTACAGGGGGCCGAGATCAGCCCCAGCATTTT,few,TRBD1,TRBV6-5,TRBJ1-5
CASSQGAQVQETQYF,TGCGCCAGCAGCCAAGGGGCTCAGGTCCAAGAGACCCAGTACTTC,NA,NA,TRBV4-1,TRBJ2-5
CASSEADRGGVSGYTF,TGTGCCAGCAGCGAGGCTGACAGGGGAGGTGTAAGTGGCTACACCTTC,NA,TRBD1,TRBV5-6,TRBJ1-2
CASSPRTDSGANVLTF,TGTGCCAGCTCACCTAGGACAGACTCTGGGGCCAACGTCCTGACTTTC,NA,NA,TRBV18,TRBJ2-6
CASSPSSAPGGEAFF,TGTGCCAGCAGCCCCAGCTCGGCCCCAGGAGGCGAAGCTTTCTTT,few,NA,TRBV11-2,TRBJ1-1
CASSFPGDRAYYGYTF,TGTGCCAGCAGTTTCCCCGGGGACAGGGCTTACTATGGCTACACCTTC,NA,TRBD1,TRBV5-4,TRBJ1-2
CASSALGQGWSRTEAFF,TGTGCCAGCAGCGCCCTAGGACAGGGCTGGTCGAGGACTGAAGCTTTCTTT,NA,TRBD1,TRBV7-3,TRBJ1-1
CASSPRGSMNTEAFF,TGTGCCAGCAGCCCCAGGGGTTCGATGAACACTGAAGCTTTCTTT,once,NA,TRBV9,TRBJ1-1
CASSNRWTGASGANVLTF,TGTGCCAGCAGCAACCGATGGACAGGGGCCTCTGGGGCCAACGTCCTGACTTTC,NA,TRBD1,TRBV7-3,TRBJ2-6
CASSEPHGGMGEQYF,TGTGCCAGCAGTGAACCCCACGGCGGGATGGGTGAGCAGTACTTC,NA,NA,TRBV6-1,TRBJ2-5
CASGYSGTGPEKLFF,TGTGCCAGCGGTTACTCCGGGACAGGACCTGAAAAACTGTTTTTT,NA,TRBD1,TRBV28,TRBJ1-4
CASSSVWTSGQETQYF,TGTGCCAGCAGTTCCGTCTGGACTAGCGGCCAAGAGACCCAGTACTTC,NA,TRBD2,TRBV27,TRBJ2-5
CASSLGDINEQFF,TGTGCCAGCAGCTTAGGTGACATCAATGAGCAGTTCTTC,NA,NA,TRBV7-9,TRBJ2-1